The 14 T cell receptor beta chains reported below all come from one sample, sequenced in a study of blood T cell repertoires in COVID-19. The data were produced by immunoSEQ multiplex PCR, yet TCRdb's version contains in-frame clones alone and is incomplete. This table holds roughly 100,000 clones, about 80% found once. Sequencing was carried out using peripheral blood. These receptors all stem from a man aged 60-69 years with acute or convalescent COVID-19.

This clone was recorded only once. The CDR3 DNA follows: TGTGCCAGCAGTTTAGAGACTAGTACGCTCTACAATGAGCAGTTCTTC. Translating gives CASSLETSTLYNEQFF. The rearrangement joins TRBV27 to TRBJ2-1; a weak D match, TRBD2 (6 bases). Trimming removed 2 bases from V and 3 bases from J, with 14 bases in between. Germline CDR1 and CDR2: MNHEY and SMNVEV (reference sequence). The CDR3 extends over 16 amino acids.

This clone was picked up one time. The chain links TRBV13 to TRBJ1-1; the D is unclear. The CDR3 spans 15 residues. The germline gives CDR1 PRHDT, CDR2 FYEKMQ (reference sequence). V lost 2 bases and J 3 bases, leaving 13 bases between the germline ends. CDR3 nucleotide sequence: TGTGCCAGCAGCTTACGTCAGGTGCAATACACTGAAGCTTTCTTT. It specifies CASSLRQVQYTEAFF.

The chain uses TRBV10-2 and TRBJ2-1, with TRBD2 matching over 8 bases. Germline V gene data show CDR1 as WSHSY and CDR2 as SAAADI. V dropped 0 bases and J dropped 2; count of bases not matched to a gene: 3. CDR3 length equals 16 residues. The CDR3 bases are TGCGCCAGCAGTGAGTCGGTACTAGCGGCCTACAATGAGCAGTTCTTC. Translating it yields CASSESVLAAYNEQFF.

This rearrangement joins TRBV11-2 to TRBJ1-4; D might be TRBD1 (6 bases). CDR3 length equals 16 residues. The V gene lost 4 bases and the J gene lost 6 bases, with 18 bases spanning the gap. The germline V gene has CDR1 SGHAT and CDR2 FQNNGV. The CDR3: CASSSLTGFRDEKLFF. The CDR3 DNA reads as TGTGCCAGCAGCTCACTTACAGGGTTCAGGGATGAAAAACTGTTTTTT.

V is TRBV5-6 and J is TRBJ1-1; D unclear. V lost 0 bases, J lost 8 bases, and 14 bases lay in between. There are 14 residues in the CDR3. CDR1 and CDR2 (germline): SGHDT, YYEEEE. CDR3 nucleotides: TGTGCCAGCAGCTTGGAGAGTGTCCGGGGAGAAGCTTTCTTT. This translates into CASSLESVRGEAFF. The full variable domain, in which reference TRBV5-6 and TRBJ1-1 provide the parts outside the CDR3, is DAGVTQSPTHLIKTRGQQVTLRCSPKSGHDTVSWYQQALGQGPQFIFQYYEEEERQRGNFPDRFSGHQFPNYSSELNVNALLLGDSALYLCASSLESVRGEAFFGQGTRLTVV.

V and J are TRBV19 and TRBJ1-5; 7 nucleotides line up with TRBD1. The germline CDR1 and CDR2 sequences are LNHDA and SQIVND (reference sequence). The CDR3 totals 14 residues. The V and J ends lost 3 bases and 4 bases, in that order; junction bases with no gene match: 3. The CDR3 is CASSMGQLNQPQHF. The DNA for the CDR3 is TGTGCCAGTAGTATGGGACAGTTAAATCAGCCCCAGCATTTT.

The CDR3 DNA reads as TGCAGCTCCTCCGGAACAGGGGCCTCCAGCACTGAAGCTTTCTTT. As protein: CSSSGTGASSTEAFF. The rearrangement links TRBV29-1 to TRBJ1-1, with TRBD1 identical over 7 bases. The CDR3 totals 15 residues. V trimming: 8 bases; J trimming: 4 bases; junction bases outside the gene matches: 16. Per the germline V gene, CDR1 is SQVTM and CDR2 is ANQGSEA.

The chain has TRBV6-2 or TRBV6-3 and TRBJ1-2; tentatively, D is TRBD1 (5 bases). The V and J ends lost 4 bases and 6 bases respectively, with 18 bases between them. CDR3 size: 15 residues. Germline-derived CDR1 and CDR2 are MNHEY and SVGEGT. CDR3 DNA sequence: TGTGCCAGCAGTTTCCACGACAGCCCGGGGGATGGCTACACCTTC. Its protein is CASSFHDSPGDGYTF.

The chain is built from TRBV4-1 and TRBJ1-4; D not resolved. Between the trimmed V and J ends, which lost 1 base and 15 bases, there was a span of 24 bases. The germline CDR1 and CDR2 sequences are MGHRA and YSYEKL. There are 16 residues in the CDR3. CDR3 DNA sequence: TGCGCCAGCAGCCAAGTGGGGATCACCCGGCAGAGGGTTGTGTTTTTT. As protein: CASSQVGITRQRVVFF.

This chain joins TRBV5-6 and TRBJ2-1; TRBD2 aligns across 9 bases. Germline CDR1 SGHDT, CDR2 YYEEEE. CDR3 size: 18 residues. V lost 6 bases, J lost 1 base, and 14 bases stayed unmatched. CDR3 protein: CASNRPDRLADSYNEQFF. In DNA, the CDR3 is TGTGCCAGCAATCGCCCGGATAGACTAGCGGATTCCTACAATGAGCAGTTCTTC.

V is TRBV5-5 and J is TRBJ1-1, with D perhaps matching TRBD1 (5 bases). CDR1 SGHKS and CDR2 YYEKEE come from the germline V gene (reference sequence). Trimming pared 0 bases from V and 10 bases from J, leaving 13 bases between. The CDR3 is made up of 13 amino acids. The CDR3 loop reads CASSLDPTQGAFF. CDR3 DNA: TGTGCCAGCAGCTTGGACCCAACCCAGGGAGCTTTCTTT.

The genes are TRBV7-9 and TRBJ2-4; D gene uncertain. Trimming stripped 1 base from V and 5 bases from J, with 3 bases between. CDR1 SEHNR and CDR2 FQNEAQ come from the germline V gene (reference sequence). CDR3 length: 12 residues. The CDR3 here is CASSLGQNIQYF. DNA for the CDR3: TGTGCCAGCAGCTTAGGGCAAAACATTCAGTACTTC.

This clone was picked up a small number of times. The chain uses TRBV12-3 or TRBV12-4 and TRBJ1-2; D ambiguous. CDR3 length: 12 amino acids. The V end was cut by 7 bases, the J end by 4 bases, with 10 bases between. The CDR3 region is CASTITGYGYTF. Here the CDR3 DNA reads TGTGCCAGCACCATAACCGGCTATGGCTACACCTTC.

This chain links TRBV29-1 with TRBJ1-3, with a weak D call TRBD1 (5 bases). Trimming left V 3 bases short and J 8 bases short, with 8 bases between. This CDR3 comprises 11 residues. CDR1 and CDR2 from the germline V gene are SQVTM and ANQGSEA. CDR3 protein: CSVDQGYTIYF. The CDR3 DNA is TGCAGCGTTGACCAGGGCTACACCATATATTTT. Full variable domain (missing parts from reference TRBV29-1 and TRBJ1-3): SAVISQKPSRDICQRGTSLTIQCQVDSQVTMMFWYRQQPGQSLTLIATANQGSEATYESGFVIDKFPISRPNLTFSTLTVSNMSPEDSSIYLCSVDQGYTIYFGEGSWLTVV.